A selection of T cell receptor beta chains follows, all from one sample in a study of blood T cell repertoires in COVID-19. The table came from immunoSEQ multiplex PCR; TCRdb's copy has only in-frame clones and leaves some out. The repertoire holds more than 250,000 clones, with approximately 85% as singletons. The sample taken for sequencing was peripheral blood. The source of these receptors is a human donor in a cohort sampled during active COVID-19. CDR3s include the opening cysteine and the closing phenylalanine or tryptophan. The order of the fields is D gene, V gene, clone size, J gene, CDR3 DNA, CDR3 protein. D genes are given only for firm matches. Clone size is stated in some rows and not others, as once, few, many or a class when expanded.

-	TRBV11-3	-	TRBJ2-2	TGTGCCAGCAGCCACGGGGCCGGGGAGCTGTTTTTT	CASSHGAGELFF
-	TRBV2	once	TRBJ1-1	TGTGCCAGCAGTGCACTCAGGGGCCCCACTGAAGCTTTCTTT	CASSALRGPTEAFF
TRBD2	TRBV7-2	once	TRBJ2-7	TGTGCCAGCAGCTTAGTGGCGGGGGATGAGCAGTACTTC	CASSLVAGDEQYF
-	TRBV28	-	TRBJ1-6	TGTGCCAGCAGTTTAGGGGCCCCTACGGGTTCACCCCTCCACTTT	CASSLGAPTGSPLHF
-	TRBV27	-	TRBJ2-6	TGTGCCAGCAGCCGAGACAGGATAACTGGGGCCAACGTCCTGACTTTC	CASSRDRITGANVLTF
-	TRBV12-3/TRBV12-4	-	TRBJ2-5	TGTGCCAGCAGTTTCAGACAGCAAGAGACCCAGTACTTC	CASSFRQQETQYF
TRBD1	TRBV10-3	-	TRBJ1-5	TGTGCCATCAGCCCACAGGGGGTGGATCAGCCCCAGCATTTT	CAISPQGVDQPQHF
TRBD1	TRBV7-2	-	TRBJ2-7	TGTGCCAGCAGCTTAGAGGGACAGGGCTACGAGCAGTACTTC	CASSLEGQGYEQYF
-	TRBV7-9	many	TRBJ2-3	TGTGCCAGCAGCTTAGATTCTATGGGAGCTACGCAGTATTTT	CASSLDSMGATQYF
TRBD2	TRBV27	-	TRBJ2-7	TGTGCCAGCAGTGCTAGCGGGATCTCCTACGAGCAGTACTTC	CASSASGISYEQYF
TRBD1	TRBV6-6	-	TRBJ2-7	TGTGCCAGCAGTTGGACAGGGTCCGGCGAGCAGTACTTC	CASSWTGSGEQYF
TRBD1	TRBV16	-	TRBJ1-5	TGTGCCAGCAGCCTGGGACAGGGTCGCAATCAGCCCCAGCATTTT	CASSLGQGRNQPQHF
TRBD1	TRBV30	-	TRBJ1-2	TGTGCCTGGAGGGGGACAGGTGTCGATTCATACTATGGCTACACCTTC	CAWRGTGVDSYYGYTF
TRBD1	TRBV5-5	-	TRBJ1-6	TGTGCCAGCAGCGCACCGACAGGGGCCAACTATAATTCACCCCTCCACTTT	CASSAPTGANYNSPLHF
-	TRBV9	-	TRBJ2-1	TGTGCCAGCAGCGTGGGCCCCCACTCCTACAATGAGCAGTTCTTC	CASSVGPHSYNEQFF
-	TRBV7-3	-	TRBJ2-1	TGTGCCAGCAGCCCACTCGGGCGGGTGGCCTCCTACAATGAGCAGTTCTTC	CASSPLGRVASYNEQFF
-	TRBV5-4	once	TRBJ1-2	TGTGCCAGCAGCTCAGTCGCAGGGTCCGACTATGGCTACACCTTC	CASSSVAGSDYGYTF
-	TRBV30	-	TRBJ1-3	TGTGCCTGGATCCTCAGAACAGGGATCACTGGAAACACCATATATTTT	CAWILRTGITGNTIYF
TRBD1	TRBV19	-	TRBJ2-7	TGTGCCAGTAGTATTCGGGGACAGGGACGCGAGCAGTACTTC	CASSIRGQGREQYF
-	TRBV5-5	-	TRBJ2-5	TGTGCCAGCAGCTTTATTTCAGATGAAGAGACCCAGTACTTC	CASSFISDEETQYF
TRBD2	TRBV4-1	-	TRBJ2-5	TGCGCCAGCAGCCAAGATCGGGGAGGGATGGAGACCCAGTACTTC	CASSQDRGGMETQYF